This T cell receptor beta chain was sequenced for a study of shared clonotypes between healthy human individuals. General study results and limits: A few donors showed sharing of 4.5% to 5% of naive CD4 clonotypes.

The CDR3 totals 15 residues. The V gene's germline CDR1 is SSHAT and CDR2 FNYEAQ (reference sequence). Naive CD8 cells comprised CD45RO-negative, CCR7-positively selected cells, excluding terminally differentiated effector memory CD45RA+ cells. In regard to this clone: Its antigen is unidentified. The junction and the germline gene differ at one end; a read error may be behind it.

The authors split each subset's genomic DNA evenly across several immunoSEQ plates. Assay used: immunoSEQ multiplex PCR; TCRdb lists only in-frame clones, some missing. The sample records just over 2,000,000 clones, approximately 94% being singletons. The chain combines TRBV7-7 with TRBJ2-1; D remains unclear. The sequence was obtained from a young man in good health. Sequencing used naive CD8+ T cells sorted from blood. CDR3 nucleotide sequence: TGTGCTAGCAGCCCCCAGCCCTCCCCCCACAATGAGCAGTTCTTC. Translation: CASSPQPSPHNEQFF.